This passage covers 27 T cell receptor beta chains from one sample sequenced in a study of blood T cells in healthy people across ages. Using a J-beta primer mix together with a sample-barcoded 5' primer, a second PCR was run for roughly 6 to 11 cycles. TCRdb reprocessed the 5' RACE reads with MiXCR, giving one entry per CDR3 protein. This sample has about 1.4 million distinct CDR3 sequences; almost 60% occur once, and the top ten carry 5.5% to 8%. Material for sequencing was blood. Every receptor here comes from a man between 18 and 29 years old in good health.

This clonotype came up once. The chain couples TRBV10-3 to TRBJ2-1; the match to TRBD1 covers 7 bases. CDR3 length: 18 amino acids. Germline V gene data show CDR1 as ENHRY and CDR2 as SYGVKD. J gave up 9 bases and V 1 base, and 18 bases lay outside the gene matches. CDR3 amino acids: CAISELPLIRQGPGEQFF. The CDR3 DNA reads TGTGCCATCAGTGAGTTACCCCTCATCCGACAGGGTCCGGGTGAGCAGTTCTTC.

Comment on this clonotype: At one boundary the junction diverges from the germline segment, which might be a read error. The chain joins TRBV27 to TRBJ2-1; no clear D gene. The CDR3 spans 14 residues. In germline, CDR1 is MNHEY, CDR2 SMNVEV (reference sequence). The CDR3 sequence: CASSVSSPYNEQFF. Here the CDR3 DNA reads TGTGCCAGCAGTGTATCGTCCCCGTACAATGAGCAGTTCTTC.

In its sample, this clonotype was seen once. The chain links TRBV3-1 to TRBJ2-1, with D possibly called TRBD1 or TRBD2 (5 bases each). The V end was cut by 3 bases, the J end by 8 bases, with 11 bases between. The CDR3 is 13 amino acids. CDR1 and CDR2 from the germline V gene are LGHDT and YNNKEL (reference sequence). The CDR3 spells CASSHRGPHEQFF. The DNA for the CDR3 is TGTGCCAGCAGCCATCGGGGCCCCCATGAGCAGTTCTTC.

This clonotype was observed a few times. The CDR3 reads CASSYMESGESEQYF. CDR3 sequence (DNA): TGTGCCAGCAGTTACATGGAGTCGGGGGAAAGCGAGCAGTACTTC. This rearrangement joins TRBV6-5 to TRBJ2-7, with D perhaps matching TRBD2 (6 bases). Germline CDR1 reads MNHEY; CDR2 reads SVGAGI. The CDR3 length is 15 residues. With 2 bases removed from V and 6 bases from J, the gap between germline ends came to 17 bases.

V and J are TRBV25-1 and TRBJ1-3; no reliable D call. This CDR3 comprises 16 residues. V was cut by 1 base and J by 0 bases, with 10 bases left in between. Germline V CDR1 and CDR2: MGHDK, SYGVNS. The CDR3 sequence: CASSEFGLISGNTIYF. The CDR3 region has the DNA TGTGCCAGCAGTGAATTTGGGCTGATCTCTGGAAACACCATATATTTT.

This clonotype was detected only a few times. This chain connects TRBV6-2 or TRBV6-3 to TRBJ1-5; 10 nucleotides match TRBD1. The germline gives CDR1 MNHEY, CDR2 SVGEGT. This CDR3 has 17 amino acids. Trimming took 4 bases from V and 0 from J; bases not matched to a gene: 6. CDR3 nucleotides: TGTGCCAGCAGTTCAAGGACAGGGGGATATAGCAATCAGCCCCAGCATTTT. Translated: CASSSRTGGYSNQPQHF.

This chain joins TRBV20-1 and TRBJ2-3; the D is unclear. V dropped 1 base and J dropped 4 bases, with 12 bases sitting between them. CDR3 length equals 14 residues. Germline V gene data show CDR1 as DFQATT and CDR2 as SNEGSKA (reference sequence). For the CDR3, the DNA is TGCAGTGCTAGAGCCCGCATAAGGCCAGATACGCAGTATTTT. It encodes CSARARIRPDTQYF.

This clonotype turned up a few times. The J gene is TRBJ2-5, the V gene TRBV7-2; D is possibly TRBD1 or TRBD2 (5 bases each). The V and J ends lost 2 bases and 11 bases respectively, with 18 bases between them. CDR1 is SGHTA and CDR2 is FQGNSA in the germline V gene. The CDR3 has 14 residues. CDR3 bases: TGTGCCAGCAGCTTAACCCCCGAGGGGCGAGAGCAGTACTTC. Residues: CASSLTPEGREQYF.

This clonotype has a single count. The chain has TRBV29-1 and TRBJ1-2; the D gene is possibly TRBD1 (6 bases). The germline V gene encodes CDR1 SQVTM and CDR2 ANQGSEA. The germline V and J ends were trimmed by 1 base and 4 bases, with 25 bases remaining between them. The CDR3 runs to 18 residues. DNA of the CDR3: TGCAGCGTTGAAGGAGAGGGTACAGGGTATATGACTCCCTATGGCTACACCTTC. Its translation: CSVEGEGTGYMTPYGYTF.

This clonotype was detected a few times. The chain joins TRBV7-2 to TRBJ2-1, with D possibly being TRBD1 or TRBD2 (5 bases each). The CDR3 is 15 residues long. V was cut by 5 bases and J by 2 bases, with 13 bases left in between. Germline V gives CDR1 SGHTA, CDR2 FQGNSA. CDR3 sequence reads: CASSDRDRAYNEQFF. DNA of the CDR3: TGTGCCAGCAGCGACCGGGACCGAGCCTACAATGAGCAGTTCTTC. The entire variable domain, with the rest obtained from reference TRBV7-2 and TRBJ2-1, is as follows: GAGVSQSPSNKVTEKGKDVELRCDPISGHTALYWYRQSLGQGLEFLIYFQGNSAPDKSGLPSDRFSAERTGGSVSTLTIQRTQQEDSAVYLCASSDRDRAYNEQFFGPGTRLTVL.

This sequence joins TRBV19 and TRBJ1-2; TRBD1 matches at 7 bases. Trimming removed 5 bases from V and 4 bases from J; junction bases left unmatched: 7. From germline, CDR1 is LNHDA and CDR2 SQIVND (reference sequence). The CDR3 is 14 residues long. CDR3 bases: TGTGCCAGTAGTGGGACAGCTTTGGTCTATGGCTACACCTTC. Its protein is CASSGTALVYGYTF.

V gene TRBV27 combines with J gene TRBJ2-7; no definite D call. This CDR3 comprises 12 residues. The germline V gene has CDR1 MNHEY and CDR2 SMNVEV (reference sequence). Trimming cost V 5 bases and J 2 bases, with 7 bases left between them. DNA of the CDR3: TGTGCCAGCAGTGACGGCCCCTACGAGCAGTACTTC. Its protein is CASSDGPYEQYF.

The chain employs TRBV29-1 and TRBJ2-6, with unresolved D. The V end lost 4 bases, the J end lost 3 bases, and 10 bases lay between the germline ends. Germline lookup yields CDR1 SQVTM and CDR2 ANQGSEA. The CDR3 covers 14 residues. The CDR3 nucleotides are TGCAGCGTTGTGCCGGCTTATGGGGCCAACGTCCTGACTTTC. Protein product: CSVVPAYGANVLTF.

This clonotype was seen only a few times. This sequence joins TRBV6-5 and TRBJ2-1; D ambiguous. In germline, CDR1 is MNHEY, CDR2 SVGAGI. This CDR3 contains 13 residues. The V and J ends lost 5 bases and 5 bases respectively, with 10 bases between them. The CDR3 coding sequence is TGTGCCAGCAGTCGAGGAGACGACAATGAGCAGTTCTTC. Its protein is CASSRGDDNEQFF.

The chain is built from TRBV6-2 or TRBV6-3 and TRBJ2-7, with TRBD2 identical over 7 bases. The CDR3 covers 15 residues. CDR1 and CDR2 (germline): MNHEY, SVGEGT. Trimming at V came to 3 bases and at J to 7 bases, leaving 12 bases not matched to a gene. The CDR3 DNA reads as TGTGCCAGCAGTTATGGCGGGAGAGCGTACGTAGAGCAGTACTTC. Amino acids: CASSYGGRAYVEQYF.

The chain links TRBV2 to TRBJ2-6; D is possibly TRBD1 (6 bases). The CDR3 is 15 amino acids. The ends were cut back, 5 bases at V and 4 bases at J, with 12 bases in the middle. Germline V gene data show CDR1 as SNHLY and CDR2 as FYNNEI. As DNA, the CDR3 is TGTGCCAGCAGTCAACAGGGTTTAGGGGCCAACGTCCTGACTTTC. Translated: CASSQQGLGANVLTF.

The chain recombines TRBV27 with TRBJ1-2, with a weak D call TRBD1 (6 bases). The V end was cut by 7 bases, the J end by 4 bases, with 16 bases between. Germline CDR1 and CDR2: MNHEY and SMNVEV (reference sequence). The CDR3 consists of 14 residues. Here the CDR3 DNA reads TGTGCCAGCAAGCGGGCAGGGGAGGCCTATGGCTACACCTTC. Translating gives CASKRAGEAYGYTF.

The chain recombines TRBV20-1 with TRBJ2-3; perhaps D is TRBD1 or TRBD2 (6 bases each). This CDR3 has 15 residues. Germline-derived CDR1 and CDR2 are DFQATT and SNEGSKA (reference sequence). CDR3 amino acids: CSLRAPHGGVDTQYF. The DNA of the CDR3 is TGCAGCTTAAGAGCCCCACACGGGGGCGTAGATACGCAGTATTTT.

The CDR3 loop is CASSSRETGPTYEQYF. In nucleotides, the CDR3 is TGTGCCAGCAGCTCTCGAGAGACAGGACCTACCTACGAGCAGTACTTC. V and J are TRBV5-4 and TRBJ2-7; D perhaps matches TRBD1 (6 bases). This CDR3 region has 16 residues. CDR1 and CDR2 (germline): SGHNT, YYREEE (reference sequence). The ends were cut back, 3 bases at V and 2 bases at J, with 18 bases in the middle. Together with reference TRBV5-4 and TRBJ2-7, the CDR3 gives the full variable domain: ETGVTQSPTHLIKTRGQQVTLRCSSQSGHNTVSWYQQALGQGPQFIFQYYREEENGRGNFPPRFSGLQFPNYSSELNVNALELDDSALYLCASSSRETGPTYEQYFGPGTRLTVT.

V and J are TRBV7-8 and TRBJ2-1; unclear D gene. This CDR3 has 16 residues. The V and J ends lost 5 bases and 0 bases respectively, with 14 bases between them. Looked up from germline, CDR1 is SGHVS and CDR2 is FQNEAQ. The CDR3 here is CASSADDLLSYNEQFF. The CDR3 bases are TGTGCCAGCAGCGCCGACGACCTTCTCTCCTACAATGAGCAGTTCTTC.

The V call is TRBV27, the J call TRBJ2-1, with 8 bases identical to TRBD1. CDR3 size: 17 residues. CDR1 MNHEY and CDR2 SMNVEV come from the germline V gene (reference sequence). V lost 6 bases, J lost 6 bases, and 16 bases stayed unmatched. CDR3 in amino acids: CASSWGQEPGSSNEQFF. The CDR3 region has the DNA TGTGCCAGCAGCTGGGGACAGGAACCGGGTAGTAGCAATGAGCAGTTCTTC.

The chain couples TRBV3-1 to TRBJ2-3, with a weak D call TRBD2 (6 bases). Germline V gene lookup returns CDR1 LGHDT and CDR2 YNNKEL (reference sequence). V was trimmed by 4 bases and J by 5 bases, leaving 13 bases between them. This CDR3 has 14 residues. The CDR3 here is CASSPGDLQDTQYF. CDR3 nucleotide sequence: TGTGCCAGCAGCCCCGGGGACTTACAAGATACGCAGTATTTT.

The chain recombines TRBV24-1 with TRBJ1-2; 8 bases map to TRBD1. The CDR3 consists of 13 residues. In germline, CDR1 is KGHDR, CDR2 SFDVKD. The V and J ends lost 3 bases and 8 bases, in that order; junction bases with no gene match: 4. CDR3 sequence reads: CATSDDAGGGYTF. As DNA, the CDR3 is TGTGCCACCAGTGATGACGCAGGGGGCGGCTACACCTTC.

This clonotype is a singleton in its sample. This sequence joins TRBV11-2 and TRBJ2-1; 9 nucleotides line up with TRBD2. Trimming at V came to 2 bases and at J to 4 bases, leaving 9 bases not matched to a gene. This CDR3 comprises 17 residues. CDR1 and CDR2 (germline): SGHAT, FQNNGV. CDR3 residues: CASSLPRLAAFYNEQFF. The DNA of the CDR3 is TGTGCCAGCAGCTTACCAAGACTAGCGGCTTTTTACAATGAGCAGTTCTTC.

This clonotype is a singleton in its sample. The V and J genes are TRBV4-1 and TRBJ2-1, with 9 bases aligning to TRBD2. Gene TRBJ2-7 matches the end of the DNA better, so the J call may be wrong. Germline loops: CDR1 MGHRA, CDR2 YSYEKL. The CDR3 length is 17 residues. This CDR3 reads CASSQEGLAISYNEQYF. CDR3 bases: TGCGCCAGCAGCCAAGAGGGACTAGCCATCTCCTACAATGAGCAGTACTTC.

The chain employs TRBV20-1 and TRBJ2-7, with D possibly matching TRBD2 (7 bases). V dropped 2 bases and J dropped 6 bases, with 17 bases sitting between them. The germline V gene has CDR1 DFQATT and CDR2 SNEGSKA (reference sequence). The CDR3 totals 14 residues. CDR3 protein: CSARHGGGAGEQYF. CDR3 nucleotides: TGCAGTGCTAGACATGGGGGGGGCGCAGGCGAGCAGTACTTC.

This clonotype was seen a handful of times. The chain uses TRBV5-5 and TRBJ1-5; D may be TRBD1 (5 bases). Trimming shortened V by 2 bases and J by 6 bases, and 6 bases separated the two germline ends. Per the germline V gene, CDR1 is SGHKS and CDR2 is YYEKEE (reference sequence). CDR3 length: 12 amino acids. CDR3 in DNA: TGTGCCAGCAGCTTCCAGGGTCAGCCCCAGCATTTT. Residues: CASSFQGQPQHF. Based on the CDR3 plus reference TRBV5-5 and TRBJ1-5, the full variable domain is DAGVTQSPTHLIKTRGQQVTLRCSPISGHKSVSWYQQVLGQGPQFIFQYYEKEERGRGNFPDRFSARQFPNYSSELNVNALLLGDSALYLCASSFQGQPQHFGDGTRLSIL.